The 25 T cell receptor beta chains listed next were all sequenced from one sample in a study of T cell repertoires in cytomegalovirus infection. TCRdb independently ran MiXCR on the reads; one entry per CDR3 protein. The repertoire holds about 830,000 distinct CDR3 sequences, with 32% as singletons. Their antigens are not known. The sequenced sample was cultured CD8+ T cells from PBMCs, obtained from culture after CMV antigen stimulation. The receptors originated from a human donor in good health (CMV status not recorded). Some clones in this sample may be carry-over from other donors' samples.

The chain combines TRBV7-9 with TRBJ2-3; TRBD2 matches at 7 bases. The V gene's germline CDR1 is SEHNR and CDR2 FQNEAQ (reference sequence). The CDR3 covers 17 residues. J gave up 6 bases and V 4 bases, and 16 bases lay outside the gene matches. In DNA form, the CDR3 reads TGTGCCAGCAGCTCGCCAGAACTCGGGGGGTTCCTGGATACGCAGTATTTT. Translating it yields CASSSPELGGFLDTQYF.

This clonotype was counted many times. The chain recombines TRBV7-2 with TRBJ1-6; 8 bases align to TRBD1. The junction had 8 bases not matched to a gene; V was cut back by 5 bases and J by 5 bases. Germline V lookup: CDR1 SGHTA, CDR2 FQGNSA. CDR3 length: 16 residues. The CDR3 here is CASSPDRGRNNSPLHF. For the CDR3, the DNA is TGTGCCAGCAGCCCAGACAGGGGCAGGAATAATTCACCCCTCCACTTT.

Regarding this clonotype: Given a much more abundant clone one base away, this may be a read error. This chain joins TRBV7-6 and TRBJ1-2; D gene uncertain. Trimming left V 9 bases short and J 7 bases short, with 21 bases between. The CDR3 has 14 amino acids. The germline CDR1 and CDR2 sequences are SGHVS and FNYEAQ. The CDR3, as DNA: TGTGCCAGAAGCACCCAGTTCTGGAAGGGTGGCTACACCTTC. Translating it yields CARSTQFWKGGYTF.

This clonotype was found once. This is likely a read error, given that the CDR3 carries no conserved phenylalanine or tryptophan at its end. The V call is TRBV7-9, the J call TRBJ1-1; tentatively, D is TRBD1 (6 bases). Germline V gene data show CDR1 as SEHNR and CDR2 as FQNEAQ (reference sequence). The V gene lost 2 bases and the J gene lost 4 bases, with 8 bases spanning the gap. CDR3 length equals 13 residues. The CDR3 DNA reads TGTGCCAGCAGCTTATCGGGGGCCACTGAAGCTTTCTTA. Translation: CASSLSGATEAFL.

The table lists this clonotype with many counts. The chain's CDR3 is CASSLASGGVRNEQFF. For the CDR3, the DNA is TGTGCCAGCAGCTTAGCTAGCGGGGGTGTTCGCAATGAGCAGTTCTTC. The chain links TRBV7-2 to TRBJ2-1; TRBD2 matches 9 bases. Germline V gene lookup returns CDR1 SGHTA and CDR2 FQGNSA. CDR3 length: 16 residues. J gave up 6 bases and V 0 bases, and 6 bases lay outside the gene matches.

The V gene is TRBV6-5, the J gene TRBJ2-7; D may match TRBD1 or TRBD2 (6 bases each). This CDR3 spans 16 amino acids. Germline loops: CDR1 MNHEY, CDR2 SVGAGI. Trimming removed 5 bases at V and 3 bases at J, with 20 bases between. The CDR3 coding sequence is TGTGCCAGCAGTCTTCCCGTAAAGGGGGGTTGCTACGAGCAGTACGTC. It is translated as CASSLPVKGGCYEQYV.

Only a few counts were recorded for this clonotype. The chain is built from TRBV5-1 and TRBJ2-3; 7 bases are a match to TRBD1. Germline lookup yields CDR1 SGHRS and CDR2 YFSETQ. This CDR3 has 17 residues. V was pared by 0 bases and J by 2 bases, with 9 bases of the junction left unmatched. This chain's CDR3 is CASSLGPTGTYTDTQYF. The CDR3 DNA follows: TGCGCCAGCAGCTTGGGACCGACAGGGACCTACACAGATACGCAGTATTTT.

This sequence joins TRBV19 and TRBJ1-1; 12 positions match TRBD1. Germline CDR1 LNHDA, CDR2 SQIVND (reference sequence). This CDR3 is built from 14 residues. J was trimmed by 6 bases and V by 7 bases; bases with no gene match: 6. As DNA, the CDR3 is TGTGCCAGTAAGTGGGGACAGGGGGCCCCTGAAGCTTTCTTT. The encoded protein is CASKWGQGAPEAFF. Complete variable domain (other parts from reference TRBV19 and TRBJ1-1): DGGITQSPKYLFRKEGQNVTLSCEQNLNHDAMYWYRQDPGQGLRLIYYSQIVNDFQKGDIAEGYSVSREKKESFPLTVTSAQKNPTAFYLCASKWGQGAPEAFFGQGTRLTVV.

The V call is TRBV5-4, the J call TRBJ2-2; the D is unclear. The CDR3 runs 15 residues. The V end was cut by 3 bases, the J end by 0 bases, with 9 bases between. In germline, CDR1 is SGHNT, CDR2 YYREEE (reference sequence). The CDR3, as DNA: TGTGCCAGCAGCTCAGACAACACGAACACCGGGGAGCTGTTTTTT. It encodes CASSSDNTNTGELFF.

By its share, this clonotype is medium-sized. The chain combines TRBV7-8 with TRBJ2-5, with 7 bases matching TRBD1. The V gene's germline CDR1 is SGHVS and CDR2 FQNEAQ. V trimming: 6 bases; J trimming: 4 bases; junction bases outside the gene matches: 5. The CDR3 consists of 13 residues. Here the CDR3 DNA reads TGTGCCAGCAGAACAGGGGTTGGAGAGACCCAGTACTTC. It is translated as CASRTGVGETQYF. The variable domain in full, with the rest retrieved from reference TRBV7-8 and TRBJ2-5, is GAGVSQSPRYKVAKRGQDVALRCDPISGHVSLFWYQQALGQGPEFLTYFQNEAQLDKSGLPSDRFFAERPEGSVSTLKIQRTQQEDSAVYLCASRTGVGETQYFGPGTRLLVL.

This sequence joins TRBV12-5 and TRBJ1-4; D gene unclear. Germline loops: CDR1 LGHNT, CDR2 FRNRAP. V was cut by 0 bases and J by 0 bases, with 11 bases left in between. The CDR3 has 17 amino acids. In DNA, the CDR3 is TGTGCTAGTGGTTTGGTAACCGGGCCTGCAACTAATGAAAAACTGTTTTTT. Translated, it gives CASGLVTGPATNEKLFF.

J is TRBJ2-5 and V is TRBV10-3; perhaps TRBD1 as D (6 bases). The V gene lost 0 bases and the J gene lost 0 bases, with 14 bases spanning the gap. The CDR3 has 17 amino acids. Germline values: CDR1 ENHRY, CDR2 SYGVKD. The CDR3 region has the DNA TGTGCCATCAGTGAGTCGTCAGGGGCCAGGTACCAAGAGACCCAGTACTTC. It translates to CAISESSGARYQETQYF.

A few counts support this clonotype. The chain carries TRBV6-1 and TRBJ2-2, with 11 bases that match TRBD2. Germline lookup yields CDR1 MNHNS and CDR2 SASEGT. The CDR3 spans 19 residues. The J segment lost 0 bases and the V segment lost 4 bases, leaving 10 bases of the junction unmatched. In nucleotides, the CDR3 is TGTGCCAGCAGTGGGGGCCCCACTAGCGGGAGCTCGAACACCGGGGAGCTGTTTTTT. It is translated as CASSGGPTSGSSNTGELFF.

V gene TRBV6-5 combines with J gene TRBJ1-1, with D unresolved. The CDR3 is 13 residues long. The V and J ends lost 10 bases and 5 bases respectively, with 17 bases between them. CDR1 and CDR2 from the germline V gene are MNHEY and SVGAGI. As DNA, the CDR3 is TGTGCCAACAGCCCGCTCCCAGGAACTGAAGCTTTCTTT. This encodes CANSPLPGTEAFF.

This clonotype has at least ten counts. J is TRBJ2-2 and V is TRBV7-6; D ambiguous. Per germline, CDR1 SGHVS and CDR2 FNYEAQ. There are 12 residues in the CDR3. V was pared by 11 bases and J by 3 bases, with 10 bases between. CDR3 region: CAGNLYTGELFF. DNA of the CDR3: TGTGCCGGGAATCTTTACACCGGGGAGCTGTTTTTT.

The chain's CDR3 is CASSLGGGGSSYEQYV. Here the CDR3 DNA reads TGCGCCAGCAGCTTGGGAGGTGGCGGGAGCTCCTACGAGCAGTACGTC. The rearrangement joins TRBV5-1 to TRBJ2-7, with TRBD2 identical over 7 bases. CDR1 is SGHRS, CDR2 YFSETQ, per germline. The trim removed 0 bases at V and 0 bases at J, leaving 6 bases unmatched. CDR3 size: 16 residues.

This clonotype was detected ten times or more. V usage is TRBV7-2 and J usage is TRBJ1-2, with D possibly TRBD1 on 5 matching bases. The CDR3 is 15 amino acids. V dropped 1 base and J dropped 4 bases, with 13 bases sitting between them. The germline gives CDR1 SGHTA, CDR2 FQGNSA. For the CDR3, the DNA is TGTGCCAGCAGCTTAGACATCCAGGGTCCCTATGGCTACACCTTC. This sequence encodes CASSLDIQGPYGYTF.

This clonotype was observed many times. At one end, the junction sequence differs from germline, possibly due to a read error. V usage is TRBV7-7 and J usage is TRBJ2-2, with 8 bases aligning to TRBD2. Germline CDR1 is SSHAT and CDR2 is FNYEAQ (reference sequence). This CDR3 comprises 16 residues. The CDR3 reads CASSSREVAGTGELFF. The CDR3 coding sequence is TGTGCTAGCAGCTCGAGAGAGGTAGCGGGGACCGGGGAGCTGTTTTTT.

This rearrangement joins TRBV20-1 to TRBJ1-5, with 8 bases fitting TRBD1. CDR1 and CDR2 from the germline V gene are DFQATT and SNEGSKA (reference sequence). The CDR3 runs 15 residues. Trimming removed 0 bases from V and 6 bases from J; junction bases left unmatched: 7. CDR3: CSARERQGAVQPQHF. DNA of the CDR3: TGCAGTGCTAGAGAGCGGCAGGGGGCGGTTCAGCCCCAGCATTTT.

In this sample, this clonotype turned up a few times. The rearrangement links TRBV7-2 to TRBJ1-1, with D unresolved. CDR3 length equals 13 residues. The germline V gene has CDR1 SGHTA and CDR2 FQGNSA. Trimming took off 6 bases at V and 6 bases at J, with 14 bases between the two ends. CDR3 amino acids: CASSSPGGPEAFF. CDR3 DNA: TGTGCCAGCAGTAGCCCGGGAGGCCCTGAAGCTTTCTTT.

The J gene is TRBJ2-3, the V gene TRBV10-3; D is perhaps TRBD2 (5 bases). Trimming took off 7 bases at V and 5 bases at J, with 22 bases between the two ends. Germline V gene data show CDR1 as ENHRY and CDR2 as SYGVKD. The CDR3 extends over 16 amino acids. This CDR3 is CAITHRAEGREDTQYF. The CDR3 DNA sequence: TGTGCCATCACCCACCGGGCAGAGGGAAGGGAAGATACGCAGTATTTT.

Details on this clonotype: The germline gene is not matched at one end of the junction; a read error may be the cause. The genes are TRBV7-6 and TRBJ1-6; tentatively, D is TRBD1 (5 bases). The CDR3 contains 11 residues. Looked up from germline, CDR1 is SGHVS and CDR2 is FNYEAQ. The CDR3 here is CASSLALRGRF. DNA of the CDR3: TGTGCCAGCAGCTTAGCGCTAAGGGGCCGCTTT.

V is TRBV6-2 or TRBV6-3 and J is TRBJ1-2, with D uncertain. The CDR3 totals 16 residues. CDR1 is MNHEY and CDR2 is SVGEGT in the germline V gene. Trimming removed 5 bases at V and 1 base at J, with 17 bases between. The CDR3 loop is CASSLIDKELNYGYTF. The CDR3 DNA is TGTGCCAGCAGTCTTATCGACAAAGAACTTAACTATGGCTACACCTTC.

The chain carries TRBV5-7 and TRBJ1-1, with TRBD1 identical over 9 bases. TRBV5-7 is filed as an ORF, its function uncertain. CDR3 length: 18 amino acids. J lost 5 bases, V lost 9 bases, and 23 bases had no gene match. CDR3 in DNA: TGTGCCACCCAGCCTTATGGGACAGGGATATTAGTGGGGACTGAAGCTTTCTTT. It is translated as CATQPYGTGILVGTEAFF.

In this sample, this clonotype turned up many times. The chain uses TRBV7-2 and TRBJ1-2; D is undetermined. Germline CDR1 and CDR2: SGHTA and FQGNSA. CDR3 length: 12 residues. The ends were cut back, 1 base at V and 10 bases at J, with 10 bases in the middle. The CDR3 loop is CASSLVGEVYTF. The DNA of the CDR3 is TGTGCCAGCAGCTTAGTCGGGGAAGTCTACACCTTC.